This TCR beta chain was profiled in a study of lymphopenia after photon versus proton radiotherapy. V lost 3 bases, J lost 4 bases, and 15 bases lay in between. Germline CDR1 is LGHNA and CDR2 is YNFKEQ. The length of the CDR3 is 16 residues. Profiling relied on immunoSEQ multiplex PCR, and the TCRdb table lists in-frame clones only, not all of them. The sample lists 150,000 to 200,000 clones, approximately 91% occurring once. General observations from the study: Survival link was tested only in deceased patients; proton benefit remains a possibility. After lymphocyte nadir, photon-treated repertoires showed oligoclonal expansion, especially CD8+ Temra. A bigger post-nadir fall in TCR diversity correlated inversely with survival time in deceased patients. Photon-treated patients lost naive T cells and TCR diversity; proton-treated stayed stable.

In the case of this clone: Its antigen is undetermined.

The chain couples TRBV4-2 to TRBJ2-2, with a tentative D call TRBD1 (5 bases). The sequence derives from a man aged 50-59 years with gastric cancer. The sequencing here drew on peripheral blood, taken from a patient treated with photon-based radiotherapy. CDR3 residues: CASSHNEGVRTGELFF. The DNA for the CDR3 is TGTGCCAGCAGCCACAACGAAGGGGTTCGCACCGGGGAGCTGTTTTTT.